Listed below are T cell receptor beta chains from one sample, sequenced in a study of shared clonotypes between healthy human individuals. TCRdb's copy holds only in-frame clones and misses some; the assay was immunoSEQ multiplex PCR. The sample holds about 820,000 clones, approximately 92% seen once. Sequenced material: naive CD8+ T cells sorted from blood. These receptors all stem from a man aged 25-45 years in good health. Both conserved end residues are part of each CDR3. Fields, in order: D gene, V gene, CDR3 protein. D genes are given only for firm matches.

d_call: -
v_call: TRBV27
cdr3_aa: CASSASGYQETQYF

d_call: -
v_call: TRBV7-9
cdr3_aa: CASTRQGGYEQYF

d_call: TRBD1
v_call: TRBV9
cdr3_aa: CASSPHGETGERSYTF

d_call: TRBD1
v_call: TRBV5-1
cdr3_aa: CASSPTGAGGEEQYF

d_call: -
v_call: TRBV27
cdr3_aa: CASSLTYTGELFF

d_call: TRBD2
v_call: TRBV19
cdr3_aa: CASLDLAGGFNEQFF

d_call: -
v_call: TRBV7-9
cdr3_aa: CASIAGTAKIYNEQFF

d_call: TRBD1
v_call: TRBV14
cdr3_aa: CASSQGQENTEAFF

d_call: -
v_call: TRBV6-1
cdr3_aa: CASSEASPYTGELFF

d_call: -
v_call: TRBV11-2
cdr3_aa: CASSPGRDTEAFF

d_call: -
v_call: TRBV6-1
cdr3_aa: CASIPDTGELFF

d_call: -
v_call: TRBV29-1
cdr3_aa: CSVGERAYEQYF

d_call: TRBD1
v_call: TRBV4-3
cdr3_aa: CASSQERTGAPDTQYF

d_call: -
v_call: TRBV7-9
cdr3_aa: CASSPTGLSILHTEAFF

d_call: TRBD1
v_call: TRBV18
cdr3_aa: CASSGGTENTEAFF

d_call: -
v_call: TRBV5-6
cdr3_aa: CASSVGAGPNYEQYF

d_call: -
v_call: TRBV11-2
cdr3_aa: CASSSKRGSQETQYF

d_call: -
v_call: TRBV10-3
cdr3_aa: CAISETGLGERLFF

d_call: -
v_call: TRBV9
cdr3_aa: CASSVGEPEGAFF

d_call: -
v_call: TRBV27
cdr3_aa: CASSLFPERVKETQYF

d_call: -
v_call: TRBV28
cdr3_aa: CASSSVGDQPQHF

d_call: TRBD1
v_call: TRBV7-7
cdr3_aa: CASSLAVQGASSNEQFF

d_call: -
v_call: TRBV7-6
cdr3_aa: CASSLSGPANEQFF

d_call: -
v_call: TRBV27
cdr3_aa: CASSFLTGEQFF

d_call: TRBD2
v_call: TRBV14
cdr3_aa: CASSPMTSGPTDTQYF

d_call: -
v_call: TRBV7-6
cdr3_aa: CASSPHFQGSSYNEQFF

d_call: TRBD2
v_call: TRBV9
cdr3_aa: CASSGTSYEQYF

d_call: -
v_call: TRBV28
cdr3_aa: CASSIWTNEQYF

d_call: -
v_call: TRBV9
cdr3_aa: CASTGGSGYGYTF

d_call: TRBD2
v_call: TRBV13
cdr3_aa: CASSPTSGRHNEQFF

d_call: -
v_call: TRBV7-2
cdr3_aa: CASSLVQALYNEQFF

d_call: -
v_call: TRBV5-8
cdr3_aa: CASSVADNHYEQYF

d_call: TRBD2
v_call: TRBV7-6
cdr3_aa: CASSERTSEQFF

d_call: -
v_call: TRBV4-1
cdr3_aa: CASSQDPGEQYF

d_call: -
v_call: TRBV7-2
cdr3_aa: CASSLAGGQTNEKLFF

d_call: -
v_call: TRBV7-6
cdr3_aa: CASSPAPGGEQYF

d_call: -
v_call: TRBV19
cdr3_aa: CASSPTGTEAFF

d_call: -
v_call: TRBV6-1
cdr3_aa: CASTRISYEQYF

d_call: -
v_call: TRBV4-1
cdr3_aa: CASSYLPGELGEQFF

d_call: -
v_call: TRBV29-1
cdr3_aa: CSVDQSGGRDNEQFF

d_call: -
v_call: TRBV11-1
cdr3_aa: CASSSLGGWSQPSYNEQFF

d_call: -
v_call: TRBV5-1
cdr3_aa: CASNRGTAGYNEQFF

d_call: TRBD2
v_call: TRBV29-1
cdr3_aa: CSVGSSGRLGETQYF

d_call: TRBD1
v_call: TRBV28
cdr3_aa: CASSPTPGTGGEAFF

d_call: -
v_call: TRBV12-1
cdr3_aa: CASSFELAVPSYNEQFF

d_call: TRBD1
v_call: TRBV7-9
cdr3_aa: CASTGTGNGYTF

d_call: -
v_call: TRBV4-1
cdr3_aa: CASSPSGLERTDTQYF

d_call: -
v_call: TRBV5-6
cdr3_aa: CASSLGGTGTYNEQFF

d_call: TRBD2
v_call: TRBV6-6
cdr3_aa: CASSYAREVPREQYF

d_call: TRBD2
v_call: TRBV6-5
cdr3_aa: CASSYMTSGSYEQYF

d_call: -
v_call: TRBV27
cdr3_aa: CASMGLGTEAFF

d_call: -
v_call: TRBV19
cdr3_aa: CASSIAGNSNNEQFF

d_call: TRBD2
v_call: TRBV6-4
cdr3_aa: CASRTSGSADTQYF

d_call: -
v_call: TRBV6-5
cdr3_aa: CASKTGGFYGYTF

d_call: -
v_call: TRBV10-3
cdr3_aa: CAISESVKGGVNQPQHF

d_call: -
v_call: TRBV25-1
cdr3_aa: CASSATGDATEAFF

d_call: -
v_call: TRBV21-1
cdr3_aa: CASSKAWSSGNNEQFF